Below, one TCR beta chain is given with its context. What this receptor recognizes is not known. These reads were obtained on a NextSeq 550. The Human TCR Profiling Kit (MiLaboratory) was used to make UMI-labeled 5' RACE TRB cDNA libraries. cDNA synthesis used the entire amount of extracted RNA, and PCR amplification then used the entire amount of cDNA produced. The libraries were made side by side, with each library going through the same number of PCR cycles. Per the original workflow: With a requirement of at least two reads per UMI, MIGEC and MiXCR extracted about 50,000 +/- 10,000 unique UMI-labeled TRB cDNA molecules per library. On average, approximately 40,000 +/- 10,000 functional in-frame TRB CDR3 nucleotide clonotypes lacking stop codons were found per library. Diversity metrics, including normalized Shannon-Wiener and Chao1, were computed in VDJtools after downsampling to 5000 UMI-labeled TRB molecules per sample. For the central five CDR3 residues, VDJtools calculated physicochemical properties weighted by clonotype size, namely interaction energy, strength, volume and Kidera factor 4. Each CDR3 protein sequence appears as one entry after TCRdb reprocessed the reads, and no DNA is included. The V and J calls and clone size come from TCRdb's table, not from the authors' own analysis. The sample's table covers some 60,000 distinct CDR3 sequences. Less than 0.65% of the sample lies in the top ten.

The record originates from a study of CXCR3-negative and CXCR3-positive naive CD8 T cells (dated by TCRdb to the late 2010s). With respect to the entire study: In total, roughly 140 million TRB reads were obtained, which works out to roughly 1.5 +/- 0.3 million reads per library. TRBV-TRBJ cluster analysis included naive subsets from 5 donors and memory cells from 3 donors. Data from about 12 donors, pooled across two independent experiments, went into the diversity and physicochemical repertoire analyses.

For each CD8+ T cell subset, flow sorting was done in triplicate, and 250,000 to 300,000 cells per subset went directly into RLT lysis buffer. To exclude memory contaminants, naive CD8+ T cells were stringently defined as CD45RO-CCR7+CD27+CD95-. Standard density gradient centrifugation was used to isolate peripheral blood mononuclear cells from buffy coats. Naive CXCR3-negative and CXCR3-positive CD8+ T cells were flow-sorted using a FACSAria III. Total RNA was extracted from sorted cells using an RNeasy Mini Kit. Overall results and qualifications from the work: Surface CD5, linked to self-reactivity in mice, was comparable between naive subsets; TCR interaction strength was therefore also inferred from TRB CDR3 physicochemical properties. Repertoire diversity was comparably high in both naive subsets but much lower in memory CD8+ T cells. Freshly isolated PBMCs were used for most assays because CXCR3 expression went down partially after cryopreservation. Similar TRBV-TRBJ usage was shown by naive CXCR3-negative and CXCR3-positive cells from the same donor, whereas distinct patterns were shown by memory cells. TRB CDR3s from CXCR3-positive naive cells showed higher hydrophobicity (lower Kidera factor 4), lower energy, and higher strength and volume indices than CXCR3-negative naive cells.

Sample: naive CXCR3+ CD8+ T cells from blood. The label giving this sample's cell subset or site can be read as: CD45RO-CCR7+CD27+CD95- naive CD8+ T cells expressing CXCR3 (TNR3+). The receptor's source is a human donor in good health. Some clones in this sample may be carry-over from other donors' samples.

The CDR3 protein: CASSSPGGLTLANYGYTF. Recombination connected TRBV7-6 to TRBJ1-2; TCRdb returns TRBD1, unconfirmable since there is no DNA. The CDR3 has 18 amino acids, counting the end cysteine and phenylalanine. The DNA sequence is not available. Taken from the germline V gene, the CDR1 and CDR2 loops are SGHVS and FNYEAQ. Beyond the CDR3, the reference TRBV7-6 and TRBJ1-2 genes provide the residues; the full variable domain reads: GAGVSQSPRYKVTKRGQDVALRCDPISGHVSLYWYRQALGQGPEFLTYFNYEAQQDKSGLPNDRFSAERPEGSISTLTIQRTEQRDSAMYRCASSSPGGLTLANYGYTFGSGTRLTVV.